A single sample is the source of the 25 T cell receptor beta chains below, sequenced in a study of blood T cell repertoires in COVID-19. The assay was immunoSEQ multiplex PCR, and TCRdb's table has in-frame clones only and misses some. In the table there are about 59,000 clones, around 70% of which are singletons. The sequenced sample was peripheral blood. These receptors were taken from a woman between 50 and 59 years old with active or convalescent COVID-19.

The chain links TRBV28 to TRBJ1-4, with 8 positions matching TRBD1. The CDR3 has 13 amino acids. Trimming removed 6 bases from V and 8 bases from J; junction bases left unmatched: 5. In germline, CDR1 is MDHEN, CDR2 SYDVKM. CDR3 in DNA: TGTGCCAGCAGCAGGGGGCGGGACGAAAAACTGTTTTTT. Encoded protein: CASSRGRDEKLFF.

J is TRBJ2-7 and V is TRBV19; D is perhaps TRBD1 (6 bases). This CDR3 spans 15 amino acids. CDR1 LNHDA and CDR2 SQIVND come from the germline V gene (reference sequence). The germline V and J ends were trimmed by 5 bases and 4 bases, with 18 bases remaining between them. CDR3: CASSPFSGTPYEQYF. In DNA form, the CDR3 reads TGTGCCAGTAGTCCATTCTCCGGGACACCTTACGAGCAGTACTTC. Full variable domain (missing parts from reference TRBV19 and TRBJ2-7): DGGITQSPKYLFRKEGQNVTLSCEQNLNHDAMYWYRQDPGQGLRLIYYSQIVNDFQKGDIAEGYSVSREKKESFPLTVTSAQKNPTAFYLCASSPFSGTPYEQYFGPGTRLTVT.

The chain recombines TRBV9 with TRBJ2-3; tentatively, D is TRBD1 (6 bases). V lost 1 base and J 3 bases, leaving 21 bases between the germline ends. CDR1 SGDLS and CDR2 YYNGEE come from the germline V gene. The CDR3 runs 18 residues. The CDR3 region has the DNA TGTGCCAGCAGCGTAACCCCCCGGGCAGGGGATGTAACAGATACGCAGTATTTT. Amino acid sequence: CASSVTPRAGDVTDTQYF.

The genes are TRBV3-1 (or the pseudogene TRBV3-2) and TRBJ2-1; a possible D gene is TRBD2 (6 bases). Germline V lookup: CDR1 LGHDT, CDR2 YNNKEL (reference sequence). Trimming shortened V by 0 bases and J by 2 bases, and 8 bases separated the two germline ends. The CDR3 covers 15 residues. CDR3 sequence (DNA): TGTGCCAGCAGCCAAGACGGCGGGACCTACAATGAGCAGTTCTTC. This encodes CASSQDGGTYNEQFF.

This clone was recorded at least ten times. The V gene is TRBV4-1, the J gene TRBJ2-7; a possible D gene is TRBD1 (6 bases). CDR1 is MGHRA, CDR2 YSYEKL, per germline. Trimming removed 1 base from V and 2 bases from J, with 21 bases in between. This CDR3 comprises 18 residues. The CDR3 DNA reads TGCGCCAGCAGCCAAGCCCCCCTCAGGGGCGCACCGGCCTACGAGCAGTACTTC. It yields the protein CASSQAPLRGAPAYEQYF.

The chain employs TRBV29-1 and TRBJ1-2; the match to TRBD1 covers 7 bases. After removal of 7 bases from V and 4 bases from J, the junction contained 12 bases not matched to a gene. From germline, CDR1 is SQVTM and CDR2 ANQGSEA. This CDR3 comprises 14 residues. The CDR3 DNA sequence: TGCAGCGCCGATACAGGGGCTTCGAGCTATGGCTACACCTTC. Translating it yields CSADTGASSYGYTF.

The chain links TRBV29-1 to TRBJ1-3; the D gene is possibly TRBD1 (5 bases). The V and J ends lost 0 bases and 8 bases respectively, with 5 bases between them. The CDR3 consists of 11 residues. Germline V lookup: CDR1 SQVTM, CDR2 ANQGSEA. CDR3 nucleotides: TGCAGCGTTGAAGAGGGGCACACCATATATTTT. Its protein is CSVEEGHTIYF.

The rearrangement links TRBV27 to TRBJ1-1, with D possibly being TRBD1 (6 bases). Germline CDR1 MNHEY, CDR2 SMNVEV (reference sequence). V was cut by 5 bases and J by 6 bases, with 16 bases left in between. The CDR3 has 14 residues. CDR3 nucleotides: TGTGCCAGCAGTCCCCTAAGGGGGGGGGCTGAAGCTTTCTTT. Protein product: CASSPLRGGAEAFF.

This chain connects TRBV5-4 to TRBJ2-6; 9 bases align to TRBD1. The V and J ends lost 5 bases and 4 bases, in that order; junction bases with no gene match: 13. The CDR3 has 18 residues. The germline V gene encodes CDR1 SGHNT and CDR2 YYREEE (reference sequence). CDR3 sequence: CASSPGQGLSGGANVLTF. CDR3 DNA sequence: TGTGCCAGCAGTCCGGGACAGGGACTAAGTGGGGGGGCCAACGTCCTGACTTTC.

The CDR3 DNA is TGTGCCAGCAGTCTCTGGACAGGGATGGGGTATAATTCACCCCTCCACTTT. Its translation: CASSLWTGMGYNSPLHF. The V call is TRBV28, the J call TRBJ1-6; 8 bases are shared with TRBD1. Germline CDR1 reads MDHEN; CDR2 reads SYDVKM. V was pared by 5 bases and J by 4 bases, with 10 bases of the junction left unmatched. The length of the CDR3 is 17 residues.

The V and J genes are TRBV4-1 and TRBJ1-6, with D maybe TRBD1 (6 bases). V shed 1 base and J shed 10 bases, with 20 bases lying between them. Germline lookup yields CDR1 MGHRA and CDR2 YSYEKL. This CDR3 comprises 17 residues. CDR3 coding DNA: TGCGCCAGCAGCCAAGGGGGAATGAAGGGGGGGTACTCACCCCTCCACTTT. It yields the protein CASSQGGMKGGYSPLHF.

The chain has TRBV10-2 and TRBJ1-5; D call uncertain. Germline-derived CDR1 and CDR2 are WSHSY and SAAADI. Trimming pared 3 bases from V and 0 bases from J, leaving 6 bases between. The CDR3 runs 14 residues. The CDR3 DNA is TGCGCCAGCAGTGATACAGATAGCAATCAGCCCCAGCATTTT. Its protein is CASSDTDSNQPQHF.

In this sample, this clone turned up a few times. The V and J genes are TRBV7-3 and TRBJ2-1; 13 bases align to TRBD2. Germline trimming cut 0 bases from V and 5 bases from J; bases unmatched to any gene: 19. The germline gives CDR1 SGHTA, CDR2 FQGTGA. CDR3 length: 22 residues. CDR3 DNA: TGTGCCAGCAGCTTAACCCCTTGGACTAGCGGGAGAGGGGGGATGGGGGACAATGAGCAGTTCTTC. Its translation: CASSLTPWTSGRGGMGDNEQFF.

V gene TRBV19 combines with J gene TRBJ2-1, with TRBD2 matching over 10 bases. CDR1 LNHDA and CDR2 SQIVND come from the germline V gene (reference sequence). The CDR3 has 15 residues. V lost 2 bases and J lost 8; bases outside the gene matches: 6. CDR3 coding DNA: TGTGCCAGTAGTATAAAGACTAGCGGGCGGGATGAGCAGTTCTTC. This gives the protein CASSIKTSGRDEQFF.

The V gene is TRBV6-2 or TRBV6-3, the J gene TRBJ2-5; 9 bases are a match to TRBD2. Germline trimming cut 0 bases from V and 3 bases from J; bases unmatched to any gene: 11. CDR1 MNHEY and CDR2 SVGEGT come from the germline V gene. The CDR3 is 18 residues long. In DNA, the CDR3 is TGTGCCAGCAGTTACTCCATACTAGCGGGTATTGGAGAAGAGACCCAGTACTTC. Its translation: CASSYSILAGIGEETQYF.

The rearrangement joins TRBV30 to TRBJ1-1, with unresolved D. The germline gives CDR1 GTSNPN, CDR2 SVGIG (reference sequence). CDR3 size: 13 residues. Deletions cut 4 bases from V and 4 bases from J, with 13 bases between. CDR3 loop: CAWTWRRATEAFF. CDR3 nucleotide sequence: TGTGCCTGGACATGGAGGAGAGCCACTGAAGCTTTCTTT.

The chain combines TRBV6-5 with TRBJ1-5, with D uncertain. Trimming pared 7 bases from V and 0 bases from J, leaving 10 bases between. CDR1 is MNHEY, CDR2 SVGAGI, per germline. The CDR3 is 14 residues long. This CDR3 is CASNRVFSNQPQHF. The CDR3, as DNA: TGTGCCAGCAACCGGGTCTTTAGCAATCAGCCCCAGCATTTT.

Turning to this clone: This specimen includes other DNA sequences encoding the same CDR3. V is TRBV7-9 and J is TRBJ2-7; the match to TRBD1 covers 7 bases. Germline trimming cut 5 bases from V and 4 bases from J; bases unmatched to any gene: 2. There are 12 residues in the CDR3. Germline values: CDR1 SEHNR, CDR2 FQNEAQ (reference sequence). CDR3 coding DNA: TGTGCCAGCAGCCCAGGGGGTTACGAGCAGTACTTC. Protein sequence: CASSPGGYEQYF.

The gene calls are TRBV19 and TRBJ2-5; no reliable D call. The CDR3 totals 14 residues. Germline V gene lookup returns CDR1 LNHDA and CDR2 SQIVND (reference sequence). Deletions cut 3 bases from V and 2 bases from J, with 10 bases between. The CDR3 sequence is CASSIRSVQETQYF. DNA of the CDR3: TGTGCCAGTAGTATTCGGTCCGTTCAAGAGACCCAGTACTTC.

The chain is built from TRBV4-1 and TRBJ1-2; TRBD1 agrees at 8 bases. J gave up 8 bases and V 8 bases, and 7 bases lay outside the gene matches. The germline CDR1 and CDR2 sequences are MGHRA and YSYEKL. The CDR3 runs to 12 residues. This chain's CDR3 is CASGQGQEGYTF. The DNA for the CDR3 is TGCGCCAGCGGACAGGGCCAGGAAGGCTACACCTTC.

The chain recombines TRBV28 with TRBJ2-5, with a possible D match to TRBD1 (6 bases). From germline, CDR1 is MDHEN and CDR2 SYDVKM. Trimming shortened V by 6 bases and J by 2 bases, and 10 bases separated the two germline ends. There are 13 residues in the CDR3. Here the CDR3 DNA reads TGTGCCAGCAGGCCCGGACAGCAAGAGACCCAGTACTTC. This codes for CASRPGQQETQYF.

This chain uses TRBV6-5 with TRBJ2-6, with a weak D call TRBD2 (5 bases). Looked up from germline, CDR1 is MNHEY and CDR2 is SVGAGI. V lost 1 base and J 0 bases, leaving 7 bases between the germline ends. The CDR3 extends over 16 amino acids. This chain's CDR3 is CASSYFAGSGANVLTF. DNA of the CDR3: TGTGCCAGCAGTTACTTCGCGGGCTCTGGGGCCAACGTCCTGACTTTC.

This clone is a singleton in its sample. The chain employs TRBV5-1 and TRBJ2-7; the match to TRBD2 covers 13 bases. The CDR3 length is 15 residues. The germline CDR1 and CDR2 sequences are SGHRS and YFSETQ. The ends lost 1 base at V and 6 bases at J; junction bases unmatched: 4. The CDR3 DNA reads as TGCGCCAGCAGCTTGACTAGCGGGAGGGCCGTCGAGCAGTACTTC. It codes for CASSLTSGRAVEQYF.

The CDR3 region is CASRIRGGGRNQPQHF. CDR3 bases: TGTGCCAGTAGGATTCGGGGTGGGGGGAGGAATCAGCCCCAGCATTTT. V gene TRBV19 combines with J gene TRBJ1-5, with TRBD1 as a possible D gene (5 bases). Per the germline V gene, CDR1 is LNHDA and CDR2 is SQIVND (reference sequence). The V end was cut by 6 bases, the J end by 4 bases, with 19 bases between. This CDR3 comprises 16 residues.

The chain recombines TRBV12-3 or TRBV12-4 with TRBJ2-7; D not resolved. The CDR3 runs to 12 residues. V was cut by 1 base and J by 4 bases, with 5 bases left in between. The CDR3 region has the DNA TGTGCCAGCAGTTTAGGGGCATACGAGCAGTACTTC. It specifies CASSLGAYEQYF.